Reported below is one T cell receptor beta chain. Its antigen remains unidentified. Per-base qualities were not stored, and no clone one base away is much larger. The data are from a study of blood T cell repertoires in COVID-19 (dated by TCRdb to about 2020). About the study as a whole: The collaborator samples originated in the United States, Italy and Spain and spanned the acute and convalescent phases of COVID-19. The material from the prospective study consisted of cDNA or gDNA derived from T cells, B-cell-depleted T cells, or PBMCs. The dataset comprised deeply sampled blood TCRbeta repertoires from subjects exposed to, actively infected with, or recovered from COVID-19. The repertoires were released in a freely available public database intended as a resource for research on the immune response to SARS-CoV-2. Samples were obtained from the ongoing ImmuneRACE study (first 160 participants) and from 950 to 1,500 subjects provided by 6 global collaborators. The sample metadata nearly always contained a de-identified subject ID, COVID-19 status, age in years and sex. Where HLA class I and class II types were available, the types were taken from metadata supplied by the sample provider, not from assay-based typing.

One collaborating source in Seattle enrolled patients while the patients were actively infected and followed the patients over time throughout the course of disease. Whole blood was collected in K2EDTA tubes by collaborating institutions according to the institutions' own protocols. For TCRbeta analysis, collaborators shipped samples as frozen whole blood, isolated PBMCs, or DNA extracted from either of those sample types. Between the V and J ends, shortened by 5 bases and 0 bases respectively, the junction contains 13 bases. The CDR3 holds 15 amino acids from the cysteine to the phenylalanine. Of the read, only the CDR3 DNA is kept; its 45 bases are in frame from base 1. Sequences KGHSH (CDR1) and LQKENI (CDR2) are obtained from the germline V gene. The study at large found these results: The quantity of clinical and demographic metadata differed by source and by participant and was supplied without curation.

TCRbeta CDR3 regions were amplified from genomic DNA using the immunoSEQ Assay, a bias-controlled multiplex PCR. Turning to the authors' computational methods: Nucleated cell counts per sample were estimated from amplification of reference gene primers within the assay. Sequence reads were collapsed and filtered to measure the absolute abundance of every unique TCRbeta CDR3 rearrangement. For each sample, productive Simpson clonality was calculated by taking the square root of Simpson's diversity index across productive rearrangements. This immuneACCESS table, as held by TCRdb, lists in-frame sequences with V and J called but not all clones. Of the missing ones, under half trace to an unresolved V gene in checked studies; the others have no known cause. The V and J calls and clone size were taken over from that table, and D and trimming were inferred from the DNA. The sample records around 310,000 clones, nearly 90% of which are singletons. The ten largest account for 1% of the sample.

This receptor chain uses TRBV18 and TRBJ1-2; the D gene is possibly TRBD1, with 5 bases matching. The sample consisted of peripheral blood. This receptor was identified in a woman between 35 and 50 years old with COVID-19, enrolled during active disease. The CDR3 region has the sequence CASSSRQLSNYGYTF. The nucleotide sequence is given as TGTGCCAGCTCATCACGACAGCTATCTAACTATGGCTACACCTTC.